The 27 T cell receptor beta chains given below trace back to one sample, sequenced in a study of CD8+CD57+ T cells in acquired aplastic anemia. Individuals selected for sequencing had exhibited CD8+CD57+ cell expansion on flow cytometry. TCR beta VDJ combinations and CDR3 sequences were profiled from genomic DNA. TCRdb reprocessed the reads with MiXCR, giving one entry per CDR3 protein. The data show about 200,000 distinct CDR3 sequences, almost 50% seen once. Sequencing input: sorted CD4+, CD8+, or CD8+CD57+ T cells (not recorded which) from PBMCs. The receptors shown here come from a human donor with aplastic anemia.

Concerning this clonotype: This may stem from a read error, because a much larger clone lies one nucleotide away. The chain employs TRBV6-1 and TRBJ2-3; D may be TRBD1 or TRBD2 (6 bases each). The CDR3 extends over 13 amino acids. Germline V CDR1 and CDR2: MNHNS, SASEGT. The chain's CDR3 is CAGSEGGGTTQYF. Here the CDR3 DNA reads TGTGCCGGCAGTGAGGGGGGCGGAACGACGCAGTATTTT.

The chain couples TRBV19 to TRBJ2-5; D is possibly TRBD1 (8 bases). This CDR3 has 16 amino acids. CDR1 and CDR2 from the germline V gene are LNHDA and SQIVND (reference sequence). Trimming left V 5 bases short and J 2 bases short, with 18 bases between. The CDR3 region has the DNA TGTGCCAGTAGTCAACAGGGGGGGGAAGGGCAAGAGACCCAGTACTTC. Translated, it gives CASSQQGGEGQETQYF.

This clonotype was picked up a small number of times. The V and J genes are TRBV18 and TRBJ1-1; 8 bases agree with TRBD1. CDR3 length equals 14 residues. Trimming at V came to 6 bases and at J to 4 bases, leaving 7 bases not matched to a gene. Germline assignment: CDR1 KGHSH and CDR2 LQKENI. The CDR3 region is CASSAGQGATEAFF. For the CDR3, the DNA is TGTGCCAGCTCCGCCGGACAGGGCGCCACTGAAGCTTTCTTT.

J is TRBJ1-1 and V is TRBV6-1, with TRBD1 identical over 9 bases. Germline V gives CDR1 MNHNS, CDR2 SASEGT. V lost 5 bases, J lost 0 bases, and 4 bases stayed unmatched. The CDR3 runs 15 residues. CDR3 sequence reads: CASSYGTGLNTEAFF. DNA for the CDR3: TGTGCCAGCAGTTACGGGACAGGGCTGAACACTGAAGCTTTCTTT.

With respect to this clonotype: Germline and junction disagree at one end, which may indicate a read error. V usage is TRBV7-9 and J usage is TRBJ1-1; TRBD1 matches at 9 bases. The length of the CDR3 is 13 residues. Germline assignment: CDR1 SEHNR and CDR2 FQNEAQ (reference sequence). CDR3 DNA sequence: TGCGCCAGCAGCTGGGGACAGGGACGTGGAGCTTTCTTT. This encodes CASSWGQGRGAFF. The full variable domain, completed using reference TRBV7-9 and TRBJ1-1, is DTGVSQNPRHKITKRGQNVTFRCDPISEHNRLYWYRQTLGQGPEFLTYFQNEAQLEKSRLLSDRFSAERPKGSFSTLEIQRTEQGDSAMYLCASSWGQGRGAFFGQGTRLTVV.

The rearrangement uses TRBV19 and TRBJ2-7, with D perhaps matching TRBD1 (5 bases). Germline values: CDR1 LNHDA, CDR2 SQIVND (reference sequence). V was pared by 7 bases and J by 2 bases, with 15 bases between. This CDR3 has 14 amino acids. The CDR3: CASIRDEYPYEQYF. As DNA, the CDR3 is TGTGCCAGTATCAGGGATGAGTATCCCTACGAGCAGTACTTC.

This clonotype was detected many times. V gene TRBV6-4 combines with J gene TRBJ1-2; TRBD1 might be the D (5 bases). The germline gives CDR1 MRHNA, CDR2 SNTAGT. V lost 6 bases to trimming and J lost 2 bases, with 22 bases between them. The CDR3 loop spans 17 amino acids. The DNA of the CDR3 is TGTGCCAGCAGCGCCCACGGAGAGACAGCTGGAAACTATGGCTACACCTTC. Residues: CASSAHGETAGNYGYTF.

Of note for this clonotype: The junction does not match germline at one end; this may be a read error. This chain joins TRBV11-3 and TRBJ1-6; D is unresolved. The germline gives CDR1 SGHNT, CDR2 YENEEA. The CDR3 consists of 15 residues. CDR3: CASSFDTSYNSPLRF. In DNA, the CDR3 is TGTGCCAGCAGCTTTGACACGTCCTATAATTCACCCCTCCGCTTT.

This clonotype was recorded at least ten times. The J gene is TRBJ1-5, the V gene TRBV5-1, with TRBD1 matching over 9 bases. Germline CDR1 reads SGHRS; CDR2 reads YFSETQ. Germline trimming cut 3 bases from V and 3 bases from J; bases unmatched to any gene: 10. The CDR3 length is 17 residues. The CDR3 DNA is TGCGCCAGCAGCTCTGGGACAGGGCTCGGGACCAATCAGCCCCAGCATTTT. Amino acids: CASSSGTGLGTNQPQHF.

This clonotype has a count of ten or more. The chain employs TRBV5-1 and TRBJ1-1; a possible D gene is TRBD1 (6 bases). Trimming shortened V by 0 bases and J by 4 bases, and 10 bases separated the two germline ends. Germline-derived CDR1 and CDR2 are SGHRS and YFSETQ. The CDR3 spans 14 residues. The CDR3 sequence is CASSLGEGGTEAFF. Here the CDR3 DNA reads TGCGCCAGCAGCTTGGGAGAGGGGGGCACTGAAGCTTTCTTT.

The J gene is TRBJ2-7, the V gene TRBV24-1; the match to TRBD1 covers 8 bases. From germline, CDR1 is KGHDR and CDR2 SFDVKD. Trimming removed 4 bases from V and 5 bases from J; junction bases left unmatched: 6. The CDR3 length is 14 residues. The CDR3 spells CATSEGDRPDEQYF. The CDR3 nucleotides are TGTGCCACCAGTGAAGGGGACAGGCCCGACGAGCAGTACTTC.

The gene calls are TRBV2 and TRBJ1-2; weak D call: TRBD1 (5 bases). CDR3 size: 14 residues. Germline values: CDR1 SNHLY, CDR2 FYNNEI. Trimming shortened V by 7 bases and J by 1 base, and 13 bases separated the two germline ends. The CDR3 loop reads CASIYDDSNYGYTF. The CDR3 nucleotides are TGTGCCAGCATATATGACGACAGTAACTATGGCTACACCTTC.

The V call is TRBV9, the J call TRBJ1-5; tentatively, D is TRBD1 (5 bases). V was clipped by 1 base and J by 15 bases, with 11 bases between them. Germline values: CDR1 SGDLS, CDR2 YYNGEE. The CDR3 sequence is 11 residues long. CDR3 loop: CASSVLGVGHF. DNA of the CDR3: TGTGCCAGCAGCGTATTAGGGGTAGGGCATTTT.

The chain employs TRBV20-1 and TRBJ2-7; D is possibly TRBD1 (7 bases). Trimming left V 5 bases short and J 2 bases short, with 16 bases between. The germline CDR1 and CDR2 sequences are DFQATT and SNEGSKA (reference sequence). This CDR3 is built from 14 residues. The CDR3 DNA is TGCAGTGCTCGGGGACAGACTAGAACCTACGAGCAGTACTTC. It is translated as CSARGQTRTYEQYF.

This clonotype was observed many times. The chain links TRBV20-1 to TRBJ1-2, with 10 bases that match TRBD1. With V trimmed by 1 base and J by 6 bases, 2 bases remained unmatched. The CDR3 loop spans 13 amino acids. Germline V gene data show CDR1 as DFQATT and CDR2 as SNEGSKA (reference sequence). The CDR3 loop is CSARVDRGDGYTF. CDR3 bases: TGCAGTGCTAGAGTGGACAGGGGGGATGGCTACACCTTC.

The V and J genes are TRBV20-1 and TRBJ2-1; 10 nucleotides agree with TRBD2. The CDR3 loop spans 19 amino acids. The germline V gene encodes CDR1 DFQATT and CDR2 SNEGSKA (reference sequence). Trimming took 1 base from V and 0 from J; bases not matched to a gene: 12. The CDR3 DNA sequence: TGCAGTGCTAGAGGGGCGGTGGTAGCGGGGGGCAGCTCCTACAATGAGCAGTTCTTC. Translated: CSARGAVVAGGSSYNEQFF.

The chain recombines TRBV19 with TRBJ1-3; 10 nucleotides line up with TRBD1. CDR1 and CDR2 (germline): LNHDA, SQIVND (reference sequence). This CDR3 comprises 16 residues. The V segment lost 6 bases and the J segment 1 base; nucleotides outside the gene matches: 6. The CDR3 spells CASRVTGGDSGNTIYF. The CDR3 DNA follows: TGTGCCAGTAGGGTGACAGGGGGCGATTCTGGAAACACCATATATTTT.

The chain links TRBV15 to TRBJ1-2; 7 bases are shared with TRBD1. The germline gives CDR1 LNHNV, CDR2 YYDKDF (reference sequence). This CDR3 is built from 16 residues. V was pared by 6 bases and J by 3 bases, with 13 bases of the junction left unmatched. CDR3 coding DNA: TGTGCCACCAGTGGCCAGGGGGTAGCTCACGACTATGGCTACACCTTC. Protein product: CATSGQGVAHDYGYTF.

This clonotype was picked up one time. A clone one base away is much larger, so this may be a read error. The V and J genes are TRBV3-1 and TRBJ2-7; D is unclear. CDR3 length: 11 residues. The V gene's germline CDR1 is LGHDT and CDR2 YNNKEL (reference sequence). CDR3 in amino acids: CAGSFSNEQYF. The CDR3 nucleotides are TGTGCCGGCAGTTTCTCTAACGAGCAGTACTTC.

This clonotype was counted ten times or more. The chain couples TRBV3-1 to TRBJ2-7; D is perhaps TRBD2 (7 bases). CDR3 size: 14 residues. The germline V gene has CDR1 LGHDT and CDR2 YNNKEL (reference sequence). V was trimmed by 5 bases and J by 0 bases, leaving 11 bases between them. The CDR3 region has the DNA TGTGCCAGCAGCTACCGGGGGGCCTCCTACGAGCAGTACTTC. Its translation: CASSYRGASYEQYF.

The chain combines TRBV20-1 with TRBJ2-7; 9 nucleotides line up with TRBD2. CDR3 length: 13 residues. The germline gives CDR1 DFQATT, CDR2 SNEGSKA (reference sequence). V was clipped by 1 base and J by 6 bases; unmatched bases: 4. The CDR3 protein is CSARGSGGSEQYF. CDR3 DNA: TGCAGTGCTAGAGGTAGCGGGGGCAGCGAGCAGTACTTC.

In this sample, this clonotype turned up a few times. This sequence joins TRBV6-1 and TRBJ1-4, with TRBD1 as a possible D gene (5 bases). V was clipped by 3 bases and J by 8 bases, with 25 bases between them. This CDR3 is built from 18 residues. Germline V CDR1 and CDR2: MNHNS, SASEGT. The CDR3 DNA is TGTGCCAGCAGTGATAGTTTAAATAGTGGGGGAGTTCGCGAAAAACTGTTTTTT. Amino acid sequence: CASSDSLNSGGVREKLFF.

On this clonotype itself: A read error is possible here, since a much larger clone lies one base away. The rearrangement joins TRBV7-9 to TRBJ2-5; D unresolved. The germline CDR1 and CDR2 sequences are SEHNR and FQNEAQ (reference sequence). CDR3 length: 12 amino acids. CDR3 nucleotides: TGTGCCAGCAGCTTAGATCGGAGTACCCGGTACTTC. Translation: CASSLDRSTRYF.

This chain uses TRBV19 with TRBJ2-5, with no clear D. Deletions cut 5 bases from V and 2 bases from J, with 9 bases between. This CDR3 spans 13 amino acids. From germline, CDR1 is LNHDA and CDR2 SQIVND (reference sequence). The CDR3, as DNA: TGTGCCAGTAGTGACTCAGCACAAGAGACCCAGTACTTC. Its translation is CASSDSAQETQYF.

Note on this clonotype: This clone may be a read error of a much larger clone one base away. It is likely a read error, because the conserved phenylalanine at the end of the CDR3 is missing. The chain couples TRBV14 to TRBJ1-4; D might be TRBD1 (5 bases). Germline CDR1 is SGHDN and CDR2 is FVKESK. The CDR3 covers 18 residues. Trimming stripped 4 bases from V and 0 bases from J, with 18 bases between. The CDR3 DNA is TGTGCCAGCAGCCGGAGTCGGGACCGCCGTGCAACTAATGAAAAACTGTTTCTT. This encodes CASSRSRDRRATNEKLFL.

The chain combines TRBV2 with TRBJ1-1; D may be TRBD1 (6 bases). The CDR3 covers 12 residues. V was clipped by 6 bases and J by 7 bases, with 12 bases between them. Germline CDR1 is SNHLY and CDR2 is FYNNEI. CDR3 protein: CASRRGGGEAFF. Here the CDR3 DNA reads TGTGCCAGCAGAAGGGGGGGGGGTGAAGCTTTCTTT.

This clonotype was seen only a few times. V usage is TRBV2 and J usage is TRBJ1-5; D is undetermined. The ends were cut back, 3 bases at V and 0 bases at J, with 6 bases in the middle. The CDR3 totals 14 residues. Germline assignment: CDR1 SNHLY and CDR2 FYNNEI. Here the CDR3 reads CASSDSYSNQPQHF. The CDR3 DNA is TGTGCCAGCAGTGACTCATATAGCAATCAGCCCCAGCATTTT.